The clone carrying this TCR beta chain was picked up many times. The data originate from a study of molecular identifiers for immune sequencing clone quantification. A single record per CDR3 protein comes from TCRdb applying MiXCR to the PCR reads. The sample yields hundreds of thousands of distinct CDR3 sequences, about a fifth seen once. V was pared by 3 bases and J by 4 bases, with 9 bases between. Germline V gene data show CDR1 as SGDLS and CDR2 as YYNGEE. The length of the CDR3 is 13 residues. Sequenced material: naive CD8+ T cells from blood, with Jurkat cell RNA spiked in. Subset specified: FACS-sorted CD8+CD4-CCR7+CD45RA+ naive T cells. This TCR derives from a human donor in good health. Some libraries in this study had Jurkat cell RNA spiked in. This rearrangement joins TRBV9 to TRBJ2-3, with D possibly being TRBD1 (5 bases). This CDR3 is CASSEETADTQYF. CDR3 DNA sequence: TGTGCCAGCAGCGAGGAGACAGCAGATACGCAGTATTTT.